This T cell receptor delta chain stems from a study of gamma-delta T cells after stem cell transplantation. TCRdb called clones from the RT-PCR reads again using CATT. The table includes hundreds of delta-chain clones, 15% to 20% detected once. The CDR3 has 21 amino acids. Germline CDR1 and CDR2: GEAIGNYY and EKD. V was pared by 1 base and J by 0 bases, with 29 bases between. This clonotype was sampled from a human donor. It is not recorded whose cells these are; they may come from a transplant donor. The sample comprised gamma-delta T cells. V and J are TRDV2 and TRDJ1; maybe TRDD2 (9 bases). CDR3 DNA sequence: TGTGCCTGTGACACGATCCTTCCTACGGGGATACAGTCCCGTTACACCGATAAACTCATCTTT. Translating gives CACDTILPTGIQSRYTDKLIF.